The 8 T cell receptor beta chains below come from one sample, sequenced in a study of T cells after yellow fever vaccination (dated by TCRdb to between 2018 and 2021). Libraries were prepared through 5' RACE. TCRdb names Illumina HiSeq 2500 as the instrument used. TCRdb redid the processing of the public reads, applying fastp at Q25 and MiXCR, and retained in-frame beta chains. Records with the same CDR3 protein are collapsed into one entry carrying the most frequent genes and DNA. A total of around 530,000 distinct CDR3 sequences appear in this sample, less than 20% of them only once. The ten biggest clones cover 17% of the sample. What this sample's treatment or condition label stands for: live attenuated yellow fever vaccine strain. This specimen was PBMCs, taken more than 4 days after the first yellow fever vaccination. These receptors came from a man aged 18 to 30 who received the YFV17D yellow fever vaccine.

This clonotype was detected many times. The chain carries TRBV24-1 and TRBJ2-2; D is uncertain. CDR3 size: 14 residues. The ends were cut back, 3 bases at V and 6 bases at J, with 10 bases in the middle. From germline, CDR1 is KGHDR and CDR2 SFDVKD. The CDR3 DNA reads as TGTGCCACCAGTGATCCCTTCCCGCCCGGGGAGCTGTTTTTT. It translates to CATSDPFPPGELFF.

CDR3 sequence: CASSYWAGGGGELFF. The CDR3, as DNA: TGTGCCAGCAGTTATTGGGCAGGGGGCGGCGGGGAGCTGTTTTTT. The chain employs TRBV6-5 and TRBJ2-2; 8 positions agree with TRBD1. The V gene end was trimmed by 3 bases and the J gene end by 7 bases; junction bases not matched to a gene: 7. The CDR3 spans 15 residues. Germline V CDR1 and CDR2: MNHEY, SVGAGI.

This clonotype was picked up a small number of times. This chain uses TRBV24-1 with TRBJ1-6; D gene uncertain. This CDR3 spans 17 amino acids. Germline values: CDR1 KGHDR, CDR2 SFDVKD. V lost 0 bases to trimming and J lost 6 bases, with 14 bases between them. The CDR3 here is CATSDLQLAEGNSPLHF. The CDR3 DNA follows: TGTGCCACCAGTGATTTGCAGCTTGCTGAAGGTAATTCACCCCTCCACTTT.

The V and J genes are TRBV20-1 and TRBJ2-1, with 10 nucleotides matching TRBD1. The germline gives CDR1 DFQATT, CDR2 SNEGSKA (reference sequence). CDR3 length: 14 residues. The V and J ends lost 6 bases and 6 bases, in that order; junction bases with no gene match: 8. The CDR3 reads CSAHGTGVVNEQFF. For the CDR3, the DNA is TGCAGTGCCCACGGGACAGGGGTTGTCAATGAGCAGTTCTTC.

This sequence joins TRBV5-1 and TRBJ2-1; 11 positions match TRBD2. The germline gives CDR1 SGHRS, CDR2 YFSETQ. J gave up 5 bases and V 6 bases, and 4 bases lay outside the gene matches. The CDR3 has 14 amino acids. CDR3: CASKPLAGDNEQFF. The CDR3 DNA reads TGCGCCAGCAAACCACTAGCGGGGGACAATGAGCAGTTCTTC.

This sequence joins TRBV19 and TRBJ1-1, with no clear D. Per the germline V gene, CDR1 is LNHDA and CDR2 is SQIVND (reference sequence). This CDR3 has 13 residues. V was shortened by 3 bases and J by 2 bases, with 7 bases between the two germline ends. The CDR3 DNA reads TGTGCCAGTAGTATGACCGACAACACTGAAGCTTTCTTT. This gives the protein CASSMTDNTEAFF.

This clonotype was counted between two and nine times. The CDR3, as DNA: TGTGCCAGCAGTTTCCCTTATGGGGGGAGCACTGAAGCTTTCTTT. It specifies CASSFPYGGSTEAFF. The rearrangement links TRBV7-2 to TRBJ1-1; tentatively, D is TRBD1 (5 bases). This CDR3 is 15 amino acids long. Germline CDR1 SGHTA, CDR2 FQGNSA. Trimming stripped 6 bases from V and 4 bases from J, with 18 bases between.

The V gene is TRBV9, the J gene TRBJ1-3; unclear D gene. This CDR3 comprises 13 residues. V lost 0 bases and J 4 bases, leaving 5 bases between the germline ends. Germline V gene sequence: CDR1 SGDLS, CDR2 YYNGEE. The CDR3 region is CASSVVAGNTIYF. The CDR3 DNA sequence: TGTGCCAGCAGCGTAGTGGCGGGAAACACCATATATTTT.